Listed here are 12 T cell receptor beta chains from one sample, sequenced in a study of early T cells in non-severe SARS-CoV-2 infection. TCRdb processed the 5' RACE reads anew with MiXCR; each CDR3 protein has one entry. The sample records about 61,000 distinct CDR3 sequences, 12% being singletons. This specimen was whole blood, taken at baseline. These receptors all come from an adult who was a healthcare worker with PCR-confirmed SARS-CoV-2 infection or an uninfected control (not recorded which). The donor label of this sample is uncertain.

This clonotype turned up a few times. CDR3 nucleotide sequence: TGTGCCAGCAGCTTAGCCGGGGCTGTGAACACTGAAGCTTTCTTT. The encoded protein is CASSLAGAVNTEAFF. The chain has TRBV7-8 and TRBJ1-1; TRBD1 might be the D (5 bases). This CDR3 region has 15 residues. V was shortened by 0 bases and J by 0 bases, with 8 bases between the two germline ends. CDR1 is SGHVS, CDR2 FQNEAQ, per germline.

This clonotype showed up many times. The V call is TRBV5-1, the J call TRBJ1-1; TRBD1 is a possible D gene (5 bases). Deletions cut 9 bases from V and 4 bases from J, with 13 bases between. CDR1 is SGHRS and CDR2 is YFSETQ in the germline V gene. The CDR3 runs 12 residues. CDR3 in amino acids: CATKAGRTEAFF. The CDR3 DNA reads TGCGCCACCAAAGCGGGGCGCACTGAAGCTTTCTTT.

CDR3 residues: CASRKGTSYEQYV. In DNA form, the CDR3 reads TGTGCCAGCAGAAAAGGGACTTCCTACGAGCAGTACGTC. The chain has TRBV2 and TRBJ2-7; TRBD2 is a possible D gene (6 bases). Trimming removed 6 bases at V and 1 base at J, with 10 bases between. From germline, CDR1 is SNHLY and CDR2 FYNNEI. The CDR3 has 13 amino acids.

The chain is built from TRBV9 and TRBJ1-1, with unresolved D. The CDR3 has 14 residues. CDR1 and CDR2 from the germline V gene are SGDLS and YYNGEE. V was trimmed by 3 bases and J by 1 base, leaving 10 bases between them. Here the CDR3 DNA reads TGTGCCAGCAGCGACTACAGAGAGAACACTGAAGCTTTCTTT. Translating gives CASSDYRENTEAFF. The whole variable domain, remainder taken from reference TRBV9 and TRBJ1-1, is DSGVTQTPKHLITATGQRVTLRCSPRSGDLSVYWYQQSLDQGLQFLIQYYNGEERAKGNILERFSAQQFPDLHSELNLSSLELGDSALYFCASSDYRENTEAFFGQGTRLTVV.

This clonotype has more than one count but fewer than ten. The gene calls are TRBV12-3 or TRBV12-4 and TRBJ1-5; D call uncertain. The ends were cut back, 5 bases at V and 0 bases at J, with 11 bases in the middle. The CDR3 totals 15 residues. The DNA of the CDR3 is TGTGCCAGCAGTCTTGGGGTATATAGCAATCAGCCCCAGCATTTT. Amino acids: CASSLGVYSNQPQHF.

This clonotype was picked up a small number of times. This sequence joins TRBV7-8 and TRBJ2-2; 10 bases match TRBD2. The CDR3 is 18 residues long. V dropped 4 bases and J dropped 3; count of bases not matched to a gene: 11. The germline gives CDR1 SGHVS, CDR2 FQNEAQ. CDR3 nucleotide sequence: TGTGCCAGCAGCTCACTGGCGCTAGCGGGGGCCTACACCGGGGAGCTGTTTTTT. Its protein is CASSSLALAGAYTGELFF.

The CDR3 sequence: CASILEGGSIGELFF. The CDR3, as DNA: TGTGCCAGCATCCTAGAGGGGGGGAGCATCGGGGAGCTGTTTTTT. The chain carries TRBV6-1 and TRBJ2-2; possible D gene TRBD2, 7 bases. Trimming took off 7 bases at V and 7 bases at J, with 19 bases between the two ends. CDR1 and CDR2 from the germline V gene are MNHNS and SASEGT. This CDR3 is built from 15 residues.

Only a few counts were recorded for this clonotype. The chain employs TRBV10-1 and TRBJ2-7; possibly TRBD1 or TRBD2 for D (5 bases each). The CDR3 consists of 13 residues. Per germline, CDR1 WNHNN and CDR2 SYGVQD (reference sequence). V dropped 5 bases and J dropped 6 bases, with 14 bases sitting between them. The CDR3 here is CASSPGTGVEQYV. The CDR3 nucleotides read TGCGCCAGCAGTCCCGGGACCGGGGTCGAGCAGTACGTC.

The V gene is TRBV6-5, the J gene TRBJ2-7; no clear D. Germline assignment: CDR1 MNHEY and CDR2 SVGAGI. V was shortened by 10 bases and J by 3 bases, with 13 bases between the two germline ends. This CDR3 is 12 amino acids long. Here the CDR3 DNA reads TGTGCCACCTTCGGGCCGGACTACGAGCAGTACGTC. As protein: CATFGPDYEQYV.

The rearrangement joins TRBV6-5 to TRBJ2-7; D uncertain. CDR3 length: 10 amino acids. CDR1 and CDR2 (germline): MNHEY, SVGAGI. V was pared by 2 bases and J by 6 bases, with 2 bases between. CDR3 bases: TGTGCCAGCAGTTACGGCGAGCAGTACGTC. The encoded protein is CASSYGEQYV.

This CDR3 is CASSARTATDTQYF. In DNA form, the CDR3 reads TGTGCCAGCTCAGCCCGGACAGCCACGGATACGCAGTATTTT. The rearrangement uses TRBV18 and TRBJ2-3; tentative D call: TRBD1 (6 bases). CDR3 length: 14 amino acids. The V and J ends lost 5 bases and 6 bases respectively, with 15 bases between them. From germline, CDR1 is KGHSH and CDR2 LQKENI.

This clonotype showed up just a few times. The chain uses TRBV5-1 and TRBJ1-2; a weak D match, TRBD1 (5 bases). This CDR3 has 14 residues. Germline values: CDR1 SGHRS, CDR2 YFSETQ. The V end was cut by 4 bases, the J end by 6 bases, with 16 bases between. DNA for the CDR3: TGCGCCAGCAGCCCCGCATTAGGGGAAGATGGCTACACCTTC. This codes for CASSPALGEDGYTF.